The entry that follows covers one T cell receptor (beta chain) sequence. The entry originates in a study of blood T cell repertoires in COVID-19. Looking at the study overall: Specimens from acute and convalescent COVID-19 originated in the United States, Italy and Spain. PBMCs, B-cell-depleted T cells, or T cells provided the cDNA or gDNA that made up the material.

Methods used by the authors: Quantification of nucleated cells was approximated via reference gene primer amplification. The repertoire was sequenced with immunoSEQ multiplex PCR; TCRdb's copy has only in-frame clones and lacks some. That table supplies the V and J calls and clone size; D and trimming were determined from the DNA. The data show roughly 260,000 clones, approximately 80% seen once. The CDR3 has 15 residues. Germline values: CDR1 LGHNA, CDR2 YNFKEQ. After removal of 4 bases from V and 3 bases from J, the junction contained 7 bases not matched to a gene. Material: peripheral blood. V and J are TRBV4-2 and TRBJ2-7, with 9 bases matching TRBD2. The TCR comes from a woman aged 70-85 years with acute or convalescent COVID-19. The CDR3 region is CASSPATAGGYEQYF. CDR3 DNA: TGTGCCAGCAGCCCTGCCACAGCGGGGGGCTACGAGCAGTACTTC.